This entry lists 31 T cell receptor beta chains sequenced from one sample in a study of T-cell memory formation after mild COVID-19 (dated by TCRdb to about 2021). The library was prepared using 5' RACE. TCRdb shows the sequencer as Illumina NovaSeq 6000. In TCRdb, the public reads were trimmed at Q25 with fastp and aligned with MiXCR, with productive beta chains retained. Identical CDR3 proteins give one entry, which carries the most common genes and DNA. In all, the sample holds roughly 110,000 distinct CDR3 sequences, and over 20% of those were seen once. The top ten constitute about 42% of the sample. Sequenced: PBMCs or a T cell subset sorted from them (not recorded which). The source is a young man who had mild COVID-19 (a few samples of this study predate the infection). The sample titles of this study are shuffled in the database, so cell type and time point are left out; the donor was told from shared clones.

The rearrangement links TRBV7-9 to TRBJ2-7; D not resolved. Trimming took off 4 bases at V and 4 bases at J, with 5 bases between the two ends. This CDR3 is 11 amino acids long. CDR1 is SEHNR, CDR2 FQNEAQ, per germline (reference sequence). The CDR3 DNA is TGTGCCAGCAGCTACTTATACGAGCAGTACTTC. Residues: CASSYLYEQYF.

This clonotype has a handful of counts. The chain uses TRBV25-1 and TRBJ2-6; 9 bases match TRBD1. Germline V gene data show CDR1 as MGHDK and CDR2 as SYGVNS. J was trimmed by 0 bases and V by 3 bases; bases with no gene match: 6. The CDR3 length is 18 residues. Written as DNA, the CDR3 is TGTGCCAGCAGTGATTCCGGACAGGGGATCTCTGGGGCCAACGTCCTGACTTTC. It is translated as CASSDSGQGISGANVLTF.

The gene calls are TRBV7-6 and TRBJ2-2; D ambiguous. This CDR3 has 13 amino acids. The germline V gene has CDR1 SGHVS and CDR2 FNYEAQ. V was clipped by 5 bases and J by 3 bases, with 7 bases between them. CDR3 DNA: TGTGCCAGCAGCCCACTTTACACCGGGGAGCTGTTTTTT. It yields the protein CASSPLYTGELFF.

This clonotype has more than one count but fewer than ten. The chain carries TRBV6-2 or TRBV6-3 and TRBJ2-3; 9 bases align to TRBD2. Germline V gives CDR1 MNHEY, CDR2 SVGEGT. The CDR3 is 16 amino acids. Unmatched junction bases numbered 12, after V lost 7 bases and J lost 4 bases. The chain's CDR3 is CASTPGLAFNADTQYF. In DNA form, the CDR3 reads TGTGCCAGCACCCCGGGACTAGCCTTCAACGCAGATACGCAGTATTTT.

In this sample, this clonotype turned up a few times. The rearrangement uses TRBV6-2 or TRBV6-3 and TRBJ1-2; no definite D call. The CDR3 has 13 residues. The germline gives CDR1 MNHEY, CDR2 SVGEGT. The germline V and J ends were trimmed by 7 bases and 3 bases, with 12 bases remaining between them. Here the CDR3 DNA reads TGTGCCAGCAAAGGAGCAGGTGACTATGGCTACACCTTC. Translated: CASKGAGDYGYTF.

This clonotype is deemed medium-sized (0.01 to 0.1%). V is TRBV6-2 or TRBV6-3 and J is TRBJ2-2; D gene ambiguous. The germline V gene has CDR1 MNHEY and CDR2 SVGEGT. V dropped 0 bases and J dropped 1 base, with 9 bases sitting between them. The CDR3 length is 16 residues. The CDR3 DNA reads TGTGCCAGCAGTTACTCTGCGGACGAGAACACCGGGGAGCTGTTTTTT. This sequence encodes CASSYSADENTGELFF.

This sequence joins TRBV5-5 and TRBJ1-4; 10 bases match TRBD1. CDR1 SGHKS and CDR2 YYEKEE come from the germline V gene (reference sequence). This CDR3 has 16 residues. With V trimmed by 0 bases and J by 7 bases, 6 bases remained unmatched. CDR3 sequence (DNA): TGTGCCAGCAGCTTGGCCCATCGGACAGGGGGTGAAAAACTGTTTTTT. Its translation: CASSLAHRTGGEKLFF.

This clonotype turned up a few times. The chain employs TRBV6-4 and TRBJ2-3; tentative D call: TRBD2 (7 bases). Trimming left V 0 bases short and J 6 bases short, with 13 bases between. The germline CDR1 and CDR2 sequences are MRHNA and SNTAGT. The CDR3 is 15 amino acids. This chain's CDR3 is CASSDSIGGPDTQYF. The CDR3 DNA is TGTGCCAGCAGTGACTCGATCGGGGGGCCGGATACGCAGTATTTT.

The chain links TRBV29-1 to TRBJ2-3; D not certain. From germline, CDR1 is SQVTM and CDR2 ANQGSEA. The CDR3 is 13 residues long. V gave up 8 bases and J gave up 0 bases, with 12 bases separating them. The CDR3 nucleotides read TGCAGCACCGACGGCTTTAGCACAGATACGCAGTATTTT. Encoded protein: CSTDGFSTDTQYF.

This clonotype was observed a handful of times. This chain links TRBV11-2 with TRBJ1-4; 9 bases agree with TRBD1. Germline CDR1 and CDR2: SGHAT and FQNNGV. V trimming: 5 bases; J trimming: 3 bases; junction bases outside the gene matches: 10. The CDR3 is 17 residues long. CDR3 in amino acids: CASSRTGTGRANEKLFF. The CDR3 DNA reads as TGTGCCAGCAGCCGCACCGGGACAGGGAGGGCTAATGAAAAACTGTTTTTT. The variable domain in full, completed from reference TRBV11-2 and TRBJ1-4, reads EAGVAQSPRYKIIEKRQSVAFWCNPISGHATLYWYQQILGQGPKLLIQFQNNGVVDDSQLPKDRFSAERLKGVDSTLKIQPAKLEDSAVYLCASSRTGTGRANEKLFFGSGTQLSVL.

This clonotype appeared many times. The rearrangement uses TRBV6-2 or TRBV6-3 and TRBJ2-1, with 9 bases matching TRBD2. J lost 0 bases, V lost 4 bases, and 1 base had no gene match. This CDR3 region has 15 residues. Per germline, CDR1 MNHEY and CDR2 SVGEGT. CDR3 sequence reads: CASSLTSGSYNEQFF. CDR3 sequence (DNA): TGTGCCAGCAGTTTGACTAGCGGCTCCTACAATGAGCAGTTCTTC.

The chain uses TRBV29-1 and TRBJ2-7; perhaps TRBD2 as D (5 bases). Germline V gene sequence: CDR1 SQVTM, CDR2 ANQGSEA. This CDR3 has 14 residues. Trimming took 4 bases from V and 2 from J, leaving 15 bases between them. CDR3 amino acids: CSVVSPGNPYEQYF. CDR3 bases: TGCAGCGTTGTTTCTCCGGGGAATCCCTACGAGCAGTACTTC.

This rearrangement joins TRBV5-1 to TRBJ2-3; D might be TRBD1 (6 bases). The length of the CDR3 is 13 residues. The germline V and J ends were trimmed by 6 bases and 2 bases, with 10 bases remaining between them. Germline values: CDR1 SGHRS, CDR2 YFSETQ. This CDR3 is CASKDRYTDTQYF. The CDR3 DNA reads TGCGCCAGCAAAGACAGGTACACAGATACGCAGTATTTT.

This sequence joins TRBV6-5 and TRBJ1-2; no clear D gene. Germline V gene lookup returns CDR1 MNHEY and CDR2 SVGAGI. The CDR3 runs to 13 residues. V gave up 0 bases and J gave up 7 bases, with 9 bases separating them. The CDR3 DNA reads TGTGCCAGCAGTTACTCTCCCGGAGGTGGCTACACCTTC. It is translated as CASSYSPGGGYTF.

This chain links TRBV11-2 with TRBJ2-5, with D uncertain. CDR3 length: 16 residues. Looked up from germline, CDR1 is SGHAT and CDR2 is FQNNGV. V was pared by 0 bases and J by 2 bases, with 13 bases between. The CDR3 DNA follows: TGTGCCAGCAGCTTAGATCTACGGCGAGATCAAGAGACCCAGTACTTC. Translating gives CASSLDLRRDQETQYF.

The rearrangement links TRBV6-5 to TRBJ2-5, with 9 positions matching TRBD1. Trimming removed 2 bases from V and 5 bases from J; junction bases left unmatched: 3. CDR1 is MNHEY and CDR2 is SVGAGI in the germline V gene. This CDR3 has 14 residues. CDR3 region: CASSYGQGLETQYF. The DNA of the CDR3 is TGTGCCAGCAGTTACGGACAGGGGTTGGAGACCCAGTACTTC.

This rearrangement joins TRBV25-1 to TRBJ2-1; TRBD1 matches at 7 bases. V dropped 5 bases and J dropped 2; count of bases not matched to a gene: 9. CDR3 size: 16 residues. Germline CDR1 reads MGHDK; CDR2 reads SYGVNS. The CDR3 here is CASSPNLGQAYNEQFF. CDR3 bases: TGTGCCAGCAGTCCGAACCTAGGACAGGCCTACAATGAGCAGTTCTTC. Using reference TRBV25-1 and TRBJ2-1 for the parts outside the CDR3, the full variable domain is EADIYQTPRYLVIGTGKKITLECSQTMGHDKMYWYQQDPGMELHLIHYSYGVNSTEKGDLSSESTVSRIRTEHFPLTLESARPSHTSQYLCASSPNLGQAYNEQFFGPGTRLTVL.

CDR3 sequence reads: CASSHDSENQPQHF. The CDR3, as DNA: TGTGCCAGCAGTCATGACAGCGAGAATCAGCCCCAGCATTTT. The V gene is TRBV6-2 or TRBV6-3, the J gene TRBJ1-5; TRBD1 might be the D (5 bases). CDR1 is MNHEY and CDR2 is SVGEGT in the germline V gene. CDR3 size: 14 residues. The V gene lost 5 bases and the J gene lost 4 bases, with 12 bases spanning the gap.

This sequence joins TRBV4-1 and TRBJ1-5, with 8 bases fitting TRBD1. Per germline, CDR1 MGHRA and CDR2 YSYEKL. After removal of 4 bases from V and 6 bases from J, the junction contained 5 bases not matched to a gene. CDR3 length equals 14 residues. The CDR3 DNA reads TGCGCCAGCAGCCCGCCGACAGGGGTTCAGCCCCAGCATTTT. Its protein product is CASSPPTGVQPQHF.

In this sample, this clonotype turned up a few times. The chain has TRBV30 and TRBJ2-7, with TRBD2 identical over 8 bases. After removal of 0 bases from V and 3 bases from J, the junction contained 1 base not matched to a gene. The CDR3 consists of 13 residues. The germline V gene has CDR1 GTSNPN and CDR2 SVGIG (reference sequence). The CDR3 here is CAWSVGGVYEQYF. CDR3 DNA: TGTGCCTGGAGTGTCGGGGGGGTCTACGAGCAGTACTTC.

CDR3 loop: CASSPFVNTEAFF. The CDR3 nucleotides read TGTGCCAGCAGCCCCTTTGTGAACACTGAAGCTTTCTTT. The chain uses TRBV13 and TRBJ1-1, with D unclear. There are 13 residues in the CDR3. Germline V lookup: CDR1 PRHDT, CDR2 FYEKMQ (reference sequence). Trimming shortened V by 5 bases and J by 0 bases, and 7 bases separated the two germline ends.

This clonotype was picked up a small number of times. The chain employs TRBV12-3 or TRBV12-4 and TRBJ1-5; the match to TRBD1 covers 9 bases. The CDR3 covers 14 residues. Trimming at V came to 7 bases and at J to 3 bases, leaving 4 bases not matched to a gene. The CDR3 bases are TGTGCCAGCAAAACAGGGGGCCTCAATCAGCCCCAGCATTTT. Translation gives CASKTGGLNQPQHF.

The V gene is TRBV7-9, the J gene TRBJ2-3; D perhaps matches TRBD2 (5 bases). Per the germline V gene, CDR1 is SEHNR and CDR2 is FQNEAQ (reference sequence). The V gene lost 4 bases and the J gene lost 14 bases, with 7 bases spanning the gap. The CDR3 runs to 9 residues. The CDR3, as DNA: TGTGCCAGCAGCTCCGAGGGGTATTTT. This translates into CASSSEGYF. The full variable domain, in which reference TRBV7-9 and TRBJ2-3 provide the parts outside the CDR3, is DTGVSQNPRHKITKRGQNVTFRCDPISEHNRLYWYRQTLGQGPEFLTYFQNEAQLEKSRLLSDRFSAERPKGSFSTLEIQRTEQGDSAMYLCASSSEGYFGPGTRLTVL.

This clonotype is a singleton in its sample. The chain employs TRBV7-7 and TRBJ2-1, with 8 bases identical to TRBD1. CDR3 length equals 15 residues. CDR1 and CDR2 (germline): SSHAT, FNYEAQ (reference sequence). Germline trimming cut 3 bases from V and 8 bases from J; bases unmatched to any gene: 9. In DNA, the CDR3 is TGTGCCAGCAGCTTTAGGACAGGGAGATCCGATGAGCAGTTCTTC. Protein product: CASSFRTGRSDEQFF.

CDR3 sequence (DNA): TGCGCCAGCAGCCTCGAGACAGGGTCCTATGGCTACACCTTC. It encodes CASSLETGSYGYTF. This chain links TRBV5-1 with TRBJ1-2; 7 nucleotides match TRBD1. Germline CDR1 and CDR2: SGHRS and YFSETQ. The V and J ends lost 4 bases and 4 bases, in that order; junction bases with no gene match: 7. There are 14 residues in the CDR3.

This chain links TRBV4-3 with TRBJ2-3; unclear D gene. The germline V gene encodes CDR1 LGHNA and CDR2 YSLEER. The CDR3 length is 13 residues. Trimming pared 3 bases from V and 6 bases from J, leaving 10 bases between. The CDR3: CASSHPRSDTQYF. The CDR3 nucleotides read TGCGCCAGCAGCCACCCAAGGTCCGATACGCAGTATTTT.

The V gene is TRBV6-5, the J gene TRBJ1-1; 7 bases line up with TRBD1. Germline loops: CDR1 MNHEY, CDR2 SVGAGI. With 3 bases clipped from V and 11 bases from J, the junction kept 18 bases outside the gene matches. The CDR3 runs to 16 residues. The CDR3 reads CASSYHGQVGPMKAFF. The CDR3 coding sequence is TGTGCCAGCAGTTATCATGGACAGGTCGGGCCTATGAAGGCTTTCTTT.

This clonotype was seen only a few times. The CDR3 nucleotides read TGTGCCAGCACCCCAGAGGACGGCCCAGGGAATACGCAGTATTTT. It specifies CASTPEDGPGNTQYF. The rearrangement links TRBV7-9 to TRBJ2-3; D possibly corresponds to TRBD1 (5 bases). In germline, CDR1 is SEHNR, CDR2 FQNEAQ (reference sequence). The CDR3 covers 15 residues. V was pared by 7 bases and J by 7 bases, with 21 bases between.

CDR3 sequence reads: CASSDGKEGTEAFF. The CDR3 DNA sequence: TGTGCCAGCAGTGACGGGAAGGAAGGCACTGAAGCTTTCTTT. The chain couples TRBV6-4 to TRBJ1-1; no definite D call. V lost 2 bases and J 4 bases, leaving 11 bases between the germline ends. The germline V gene encodes CDR1 MRHNA and CDR2 SNTAGT. The CDR3 has 14 amino acids.

This clonotype was seen more than once but under ten times. V usage is TRBV15 and J usage is TRBJ2-7, with D possibly TRBD1 on 6 matching bases. Germline lookup yields CDR1 LNHNV and CDR2 YYDKDF (reference sequence). The CDR3 is 13 amino acids. Trimming cost V 5 bases and J 4 bases, with 12 bases left between them. This CDR3 is CATSPQGKYEQYF. Here the CDR3 DNA reads TGTGCCACCAGCCCGCAGGGGAAATACGAGCAGTACTTC.

The chain recombines TRBV7-9 with TRBJ2-7; D unclear. The CDR3 totals 13 residues. Germline V gives CDR1 SEHNR, CDR2 FQNEAQ (reference sequence). The germline V and J ends were trimmed by 5 bases and 3 bases, with 11 bases remaining between them. The CDR3 coding sequence is TGTGCCAGCAGCAATGATAACGTCTACGAGCAGTACGTC. Translated: CASSNDNVYEQYV.